This T cell receptor (beta chain) was found in a study of T-cell memory formation after mild COVID-19. Study results and limitations: Some clones that responded turned up in pre-infection memory, which suggests that cross-reactive memory joined in. Clones which contracted sat mainly in CM and EM if CD4+, and in EMRA if CD8+.

There are 11 residues in the CDR3. Germline V CDR1 and CDR2: DFQATT, SNEGSKA (reference sequence). This clonotype has just a few counts. Antigen: not known. In TCRdb, the 5' RACE reads were re-called with MiXCR into one record per CDR3 protein. The sample yields 210,000 or so distinct CDR3 sequences, around 26% seen once. The TCR was taken from an adult woman who had mild COVID-19 (a few samples of this study predate the infection). Cell type and time point are not known. Sample: PBMCs or a T cell subset sorted from them (not recorded which). The chain is built from TRBV20-1 and TRBJ1-1; the D is unclear. CDR3 loop: CRGQRNTEAFF. The CDR3 nucleotides read TGCAGAGGTCAGAGGAACACTGAAGCTTTCTTT.